This TCR beta chain was captured by sequencing in a study of T-cell memory formation after mild COVID-19. Study at large: Each donor largely had its own TCR clusters.

TCRdb analysed the 5' RACE reads with MiXCR anew, one entry per CDR3 protein. The sample holds over 150,000 distinct CDR3 sequences; 20% to 25% are singletons and the top ten take roughly 23%. Unmatched junction bases numbered 13, after V lost 5 bases and J lost 6 bases. The CDR3 has 16 residues. This clonotype was obtained from an adult woman who had mild COVID-19 (a few samples of this study predate the infection). Cell type and time point are not known. Sequencing was carried out using PBMCs or a T cell subset sorted from them (not recorded which). The genes are TRBV12-3 or TRBV12-4 and TRBJ1-5; 7 bases match TRBD1. Here the CDR3 reads CASSPMTGSFSQPQHF. In nucleotides, the CDR3 is TGTGCCAGCAGTCCTATGACAGGGTCATTCTCTCAGCCCCAGCATTTT.